Listed below are T cell receptor beta chains from one sample, sequenced in a study of T cells after yellow fever vaccination. TCRdb passed the 5' RACE reads through MiXCR, listing each CDR3 protein once. The sample carries over 300,000 distinct CDR3 sequences, about 4% recorded once. The starting material was PBMCs, obtained 5 days after the yellow fever booster vaccination. The receptors here all came from a man aged 18-30 years who received the YFV17D yellow fever vaccine. The CDR3 runs from the conserved cysteine through the conserved F or W. A D gene is named only where the DNA matches it firmly. The size of a clone is reported for some rows only, either as once, few or many, or as a class for expanded clones.

abundance,j_gene,v_gene,d_gene,CDR3aa,CDR3nt
.,TRBJ2-1,TRBV5-1,TRBD2,CANPPGLVCEQFF,TGCGCCAACCCACCGGGACTAGTATGCGAGCAGTTCTTC
few,TRBJ2-7,TRBV14,.,CASSPGLMDYEQYF,TGTGCCAGCAGCCCGGGGCTAATGGACTACGAGCAGTACTTC
.,TRBJ2-5,TRBV7-2,TRBD2,CASSFSGAQETQYF,TGTGCCAGCAGCTTTAGCGGGGCCCAAGAGACCCAGTACTTC
few,TRBJ1-2,TRBV9,.,CASSVYPSPNYGYTF,TGTGCCAGCAGCGTCTATCCGTCTCCTAACTATGGCTACACCTTC
.,TRBJ2-1,TRBV7-2,TRBD2,CASSSQTSGGPRVF,TGTGCCAGCAGCTCACAGACTAGCGGGGGGCCCCGAGTCTTC
.,TRBJ1-3,TRBV28,TRBD1,CASSPLRGRGAGNTIYF,TGTGCCAGCAGCCCCCTTAGAGGCAGGGGGGCAGGAAACACCATATATTTT
few,TRBJ2-3,TRBV7-6,TRBD1,CASSKTGQGADTQYF,TGTGCCAGCAGTAAAACGGGACAGGGGGCAGATACGCAGTATTTT
few,TRBJ2-2,TRBV11-2,TRBD2,CASSATSGGAGELFF,TGTGCCAGCAGCGCTACTAGCGGGGGGGCCGGGGAGCTGTTTTTT
.,TRBJ1-1,TRBV27,TRBD1,CASSPDRAPMNTEAFF,TGTGCCAGCAGTCCTGACAGGGCCCCAATGAACACTGAAGCTTTCTTT
.,TRBJ1-2,TRBV6-1,.,CASTPRGGNYGYTF,TGTGCCAGCACCCCGAGAGGGGGAAACTATGGCTACACCTTC
few,TRBJ1-5,TRBV20-1,.,CSAGTGYSQHF,TGCAGTGCCGGGACGGGGTATTCCCAGCATTTT
.,TRBJ2-1,TRBV5-1,.,CASSSVLLGSSYNEQFF,TGCGCCAGCAGCTCTGTATTACTGGGTAGCTCCTACAATGAGCAGTTCTTC
.,TRBJ2-5,TRBV7-2,.,CASSSSKGGQETQYF,TGTGCCAGCAGCTCCTCCAAAGGAGGGCAAGAGACCCAGTACTTC
few,TRBJ2-5,TRBV7-8,TRBD2,CASRSRLAGKETQYF,TGTGCCAGCAGGAGTCGACTAGCGGGGAAAGAGACCCAGTACTTC
.,TRBJ2-7,TRBV4-1,.,CASSHDMPSYEQYF,TGCGCCAGCAGCCATGACATGCCCTCCTACGAGCAGTACTTC
few,TRBJ2-7,TRBV10-3,TRBD1,CAISESGDRDYEQYF,TGTGCCATCAGTGAGTCTGGGGACAGGGACTACGAGCAGTACTTC
few,TRBJ2-1,TRBV20-1,.,CSARGQGVRNEQFF,TGCAGTGCTAGGGGCCAAGGGGTTCGGAATGAGCAGTTCTTC
.,TRBJ2-1,TRBV19,TRBD2,CASSLAGGLEQFF,TGTGCCAGTAGCCTAGCGGGGGGGCTCGAGCAGTTCTTC
many,TRBJ2-5,TRBV6-1,TRBD1,CASSPTDRPLQETQYF,TGTGCCAGCAGTCCCACGGACAGGCCACTCCAAGAGACCCAGTACTTC
.,TRBJ2-5,TRBV7-9,TRBD1,CASSPAGTGEQETQYF,TGTGCCAGCAGCCCCGCGGGGACAGGAGAACAAGAGACCCAGTACTTC
many,TRBJ1-1,TRBV7-9,.,CASSFSGEAFF,TGTGCCAGCAGCTTCAGCGGTGAAGCTTTCTTT
.,TRBJ2-5,TRBV7-3,.,CASSSNRGGIETQYF,TGTGCCAGCAGCTCCAATCGCGGGGGCATAGAGACCCAGTACTTC
many,TRBJ1-4,TRBV29-1,TRBD1,CSVEDRGTNEKLFF,TGCAGCGTTGAAGACAGGGGGACTAATGAAAAACTGTTTTTT
few,TRBJ1-1,TRBV7-2,.,CASSHTNTEAFF,TGTGCCAGCAGCCATACAAACACTGAAGCTTTCTTT
.,TRBJ2-1,TRBV19,.,CASSSASAYYNEQFF,TGTGCCAGTAGTAGTGCTAGCGCCTACTACAATGAGCAGTTCTTC
few,TRBJ1-2,TRBV6-5,.,CASSPLQRLSYGYTF,TGTGCCAGCAGCCCCCTACAGCGACTTTCCTATGGCTACACCTTC
few,TRBJ2-7,TRBV7-2,.,CASSLPPSSPGDF,TGTGCCAGCAGCTTACCCCCGTCCTCTCCCGGTGACTTC
.,TRBJ2-1,TRBV7-9,TRBD1,CASSVPGTGRNVQFF,TGTGCCAGCAGCGTACCGGGGACAGGGAGAAATGTGCAGTTCTTC
many,TRBJ2-2,TRBV10-1,.,CASSEAGLGQNTGELFF,TGCGCCAGCAGCGAGGCGGGGTTGGGACAGAACACCGGGGAGCTGTTTTTT
.,TRBJ2-5,TRBV25-1,.,CASSRHRESETQYF,TGTGCCAGCAGCCGGCACAGGGAATCGGAGACCCAGTACTTC
few,TRBJ2-6,TRBV5-1,.,CASDSGLPGANVLTF,TGCGCCAGCGATTCGGGGCTCCCTGGGGCCAACGTCCTGACTTTC
few,TRBJ2-5,TRBV5-8,TRBD1,CASSPGTDRPSETQYF,TGTGCCAGCAGCCCCGGGACAGACCGGCCCTCGGAGACCCAGTACTTC
many,TRBJ1-4,TRBV7-9,TRBD1,CASSVRTGGGEKLFF,TGTGCCAGCAGCGTAAGGACAGGGGGAGGCGAAAAACTGTTTTTT
many,TRBJ1-2,TRBV4-2,.,CASSQDAGGYTF,TGTGCCAGCAGCCAAGATGCAGGGGGCTACACCTTC
.,TRBJ1-1,TRBV6-5,.,CASSQRLTGNTEAFF,TGTGCCAGCAGCCAACGTTTGACAGGGAACACTGAAGCTTTCTTT
.,TRBJ1-1,TRBV20-1,.,CSARGFFLLNTEAFF,TGCAGTGCTAGGGGCTTTTTTCTCCTGAACACTGAAGCTTTCTTT
few,TRBJ1-5,TRBV28,.,CASSWWAASNQPQHF,TGTGCCAGCAGTTGGTGGGCAGCTAGCAATCAGCCCCAGCATTTT
.,TRBJ2-4,TRBV6-2/TRBV6-3,.,CASRGEVENIQYF,TGTGCCAGCAGGGGAGAAGTCGAAAACATTCAGTACTTC
few,TRBJ2-5,TRBV4-3,TRBD1,CASSQLTGTGVQTQYF,TGCGCCAGCAGCCAACTAACCGGGACAGGCGTGCAGACCCAGTACTTC
.,TRBJ1-2,TRBV30,.,CAWSTLWRRHGYTF,TGTGCCTGGAGTACACTTTGGAGACGTCATGGCTACACCTTC
.,TRBJ1-4,TRBV4-1,TRBD1,CASSQNRGVVEKLFF,TGCGCCAGCAGCCAGAACAGGGGGGTTGTCGAAAAACTGTTTTTT
many,TRBJ2-7,TRBV10-2,.,CASSEAGGYPYEQYF,TGCGCCAGCAGTGAGGCAGGGGGGTACCCCTACGAGCAGTACTTC
few,TRBJ2-4,TRBV4-1,.,CASSLPRGAQYF,TGCGCCAGCAGCCTCCCGAGAGGGGCTCAGTACTTC
.,TRBJ2-3,TRBV5-1,.,CASETGSRGDTQYF,TGCGCCAGCGAGACAGGCTCGAGGGGAGATACGCAGTATTTT
.,TRBJ2-7,TRBV11-2,.,CASSFDGYSYEQYF,TGTGCCAGCAGCTTTGACGGTTACTCCTACGAGCAGTACTTC
.,TRBJ2-2,TRBV28,.,CASSSSVSGELFF,TGTGCCAGCAGCTCCTCCGTCTCCGGGGAGCTGTTTTTT
many,TRBJ2-3,TRBV5-1,TRBD2,CASRVAGRFTDTQYF,TGCGCCAGCAGGGTAGCGGGGCGTTTCACAGATACGCAGTATTTT
many,TRBJ2-1,TRBV5-1,.,CASSLSSRGGIDEQFF,TGCGCCAGCAGCTTGTCGTCCAGGGGAGGCATTGATGAGCAGTTCTTC
.,TRBJ1-6,TRBV5-6,.,CASSPDGGPSSPLHF,TGTGCCAGCAGCCCCGATGGGGGACCCTCCTCACCCCTCCACTTT
many,TRBJ2-5,TRBV11-2,.,CASSLEHSMQETQYF,TGTGCCAGCAGCTTAGAACACAGTATGCAAGAGACCCAGTACTTC
.,TRBJ1-5,TRBV27,.,CATAVTVYSNQPQHF,TGTGCCACCGCCGTGACAGTTTATAGCAATCAGCCCCAGCATTTT